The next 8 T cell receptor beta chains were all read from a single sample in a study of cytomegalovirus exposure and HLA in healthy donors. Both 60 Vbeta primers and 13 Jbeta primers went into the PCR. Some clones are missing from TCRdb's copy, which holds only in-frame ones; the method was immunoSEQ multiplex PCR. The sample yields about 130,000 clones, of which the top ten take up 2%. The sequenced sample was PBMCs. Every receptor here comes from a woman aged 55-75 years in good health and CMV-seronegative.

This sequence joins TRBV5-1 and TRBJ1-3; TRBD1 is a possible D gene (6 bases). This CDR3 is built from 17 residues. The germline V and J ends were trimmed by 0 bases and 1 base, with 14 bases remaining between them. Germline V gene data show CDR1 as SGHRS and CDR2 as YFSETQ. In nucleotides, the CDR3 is TGCGCCAGCAGCTTGGAAGGGACACCTAATTCTGGAAACACCATATATTTT. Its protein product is CASSLEGTPNSGNTIYF.

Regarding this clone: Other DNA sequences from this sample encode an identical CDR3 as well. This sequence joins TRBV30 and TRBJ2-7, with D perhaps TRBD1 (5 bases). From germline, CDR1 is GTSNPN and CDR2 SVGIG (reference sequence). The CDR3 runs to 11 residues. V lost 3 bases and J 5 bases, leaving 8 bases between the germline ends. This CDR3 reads CAWRQGDEQYF. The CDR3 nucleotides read TGTGCCTGGAGGCAGGGCGACGAGCAGTACTTC.

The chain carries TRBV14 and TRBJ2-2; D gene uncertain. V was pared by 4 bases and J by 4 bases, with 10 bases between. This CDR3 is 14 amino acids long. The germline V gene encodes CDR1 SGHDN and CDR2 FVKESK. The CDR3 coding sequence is TGTGCCAGCAGCCTTAACAGTCTCACCGGGGAGCTGTTTTTT. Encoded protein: CASSLNSLTGELFF.

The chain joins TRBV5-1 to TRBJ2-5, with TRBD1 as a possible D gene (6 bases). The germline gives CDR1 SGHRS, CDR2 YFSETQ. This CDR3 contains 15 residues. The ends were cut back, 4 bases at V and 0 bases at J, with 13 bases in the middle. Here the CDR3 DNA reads TGCGCCAGCAGCCCGTCCGGGACATACCAAGAGACCCAGTACTTC. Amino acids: CASSPSGTYQETQYF.

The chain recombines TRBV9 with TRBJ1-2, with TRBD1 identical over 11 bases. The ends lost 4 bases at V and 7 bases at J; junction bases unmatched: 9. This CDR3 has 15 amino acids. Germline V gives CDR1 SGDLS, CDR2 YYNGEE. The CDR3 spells CASSNHGQGASGYTF. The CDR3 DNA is TGTGCCAGCAGCAACCACGGACAGGGGGCTTCTGGCTACACCTTC. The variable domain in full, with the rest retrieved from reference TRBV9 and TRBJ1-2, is DSGVTQTPKHLITATGQRVTLRCSPRSGDLSVYWYQQSLDQGLQFLIQYYNGEERAKGNILERFSAQQFPDLHSELNLSSLELGDSALYFCASSNHGQGASGYTFGSGTRLTVV.

The CDR3 region has the DNA TGTGCCAGCATGGGAGGGGCTTACAATGAGCAGTTCTTC. This encodes CASMGGAYNEQFF. This sequence joins TRBV27 and TRBJ2-1, with 7 positions matching TRBD2. Germline assignment: CDR1 MNHEY and CDR2 SMNVEV (reference sequence). The CDR3 totals 13 residues. V lost 7 bases to trimming and J lost 4 bases; unmatched junction nucleotides: 4.

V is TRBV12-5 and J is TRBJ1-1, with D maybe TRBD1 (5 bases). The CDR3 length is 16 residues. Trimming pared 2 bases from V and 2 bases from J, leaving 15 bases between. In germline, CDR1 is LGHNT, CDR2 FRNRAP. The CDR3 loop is CASGLTPQVANTEAFF. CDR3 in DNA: TGTGCTAGTGGTTTGACCCCACAGGTAGCTAACACTGAAGCTTTCTTT.

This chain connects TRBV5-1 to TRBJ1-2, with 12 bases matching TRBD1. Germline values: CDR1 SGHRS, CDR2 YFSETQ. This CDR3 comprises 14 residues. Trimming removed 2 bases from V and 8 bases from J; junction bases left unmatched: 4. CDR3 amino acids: CASSFRGTGGGYTF. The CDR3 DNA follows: TGCGCCAGCAGCTTCCGAGGGACAGGGGGCGGCTACACCTTC.